Detailed here is one T cell receptor beta chain. The antigen is not known. Trimming at V came to 5 bases and at J to 3 bases, leaving 10 bases not matched to a gene. The CDR3 runs to 15 residues. Germline CDR1 is SGHAT and CDR2 is FQNNGV. This entry comes from a study of response to subunit inactivated influenza vaccine. Via MiXCR, TCRdb re-called the RT-PCR reads, giving one row per CDR3 protein. The sample yields about 700,000 distinct CDR3 sequences, 14% seen once. Overall study results and limits: The study's authors posited that every seasonal influenza vaccination enlists few new T cells.

The clonotype was recovered from a man aged 45-65 years who received an inactivated influenza vaccine. V gene TRBV11-2 combines with J gene TRBJ2-7; 7 bases align to TRBD1. Specimen: PBMCs from blood, collected approximately 15 days before vaccination. CDR3 in DNA: TGTGCCAGCAGCCCCGGGGACAGCGAATTCTACGAGCAGTACTTC. Protein product: CASSPGDSEFYEQYF. The variable domain in full, completed from reference TRBV11-2 and TRBJ2-7, reads EAGVAQSPRYKIIEKRQSVAFWCNPISGHATLYWYQQILGQGPKLLIQFQNNGVVDDSQLPKDRFSAERLKGVDSTLKIQPAKLEDSAVYLCASSPGDSEFYEQYFGPGTRLTVT.